This T cell receptor (beta chain) was sequenced for a study of control samples from healthy donors and cancer patients. Clones were read by immunoSEQ multiplex PCR, and TCRdb kept only the in-frame ones, dropping some. The profile shows about 65,000 clones, about nine tenths of them singletons. V dropped 3 bases and J dropped 9 bases, with 18 bases sitting between them. Per the germline V gene, CDR1 is SGHAT and CDR2 is FQNNGV. This CDR3 is built from 16 residues. This TCR was sampled from a woman in her forties or fifties with colorectal cancer. The chain couples TRBV11-2 to TRBJ1-6; a weak D match, TRBD1 (6 bases). The sequenced sample was PBMCs. As DNA, the CDR3 is TGTGCCAGCAGCTTCCCCCGGGGACGAGGGGGTTCACCCCTCCACTTT. This sequence encodes CASSFPRGRGGSPLHF.